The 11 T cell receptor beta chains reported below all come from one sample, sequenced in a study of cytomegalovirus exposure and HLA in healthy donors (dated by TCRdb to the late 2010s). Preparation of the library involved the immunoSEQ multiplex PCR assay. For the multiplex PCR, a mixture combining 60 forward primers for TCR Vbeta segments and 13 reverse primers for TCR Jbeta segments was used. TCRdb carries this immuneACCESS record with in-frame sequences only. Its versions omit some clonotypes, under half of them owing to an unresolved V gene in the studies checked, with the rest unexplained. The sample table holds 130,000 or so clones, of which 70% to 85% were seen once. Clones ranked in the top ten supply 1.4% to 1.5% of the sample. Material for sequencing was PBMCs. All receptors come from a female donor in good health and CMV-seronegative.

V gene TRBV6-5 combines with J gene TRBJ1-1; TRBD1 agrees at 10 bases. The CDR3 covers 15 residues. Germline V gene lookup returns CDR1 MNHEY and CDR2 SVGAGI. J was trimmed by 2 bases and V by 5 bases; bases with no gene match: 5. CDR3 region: CASSRGQGLNTEAFF. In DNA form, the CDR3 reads TGTGCCAGCAGTCGGGGACAGGGGTTAAACACTGAAGCTTTCTTT.

CDR3 amino acids: CASSEGAGAQHF. CDR3 bases: TGTGCCAGCAGTGAGGGGGCGGGAGCCCAGCATTTT. The chain combines TRBV25-1 with TRBJ1-5; the D gene is possibly TRBD1 (6 bases). Germline V gene lookup returns CDR1 MGHDK and CDR2 SYGVNS. V was cut by 3 bases and J by 11 bases, with 11 bases left in between. The CDR3 extends over 12 amino acids.

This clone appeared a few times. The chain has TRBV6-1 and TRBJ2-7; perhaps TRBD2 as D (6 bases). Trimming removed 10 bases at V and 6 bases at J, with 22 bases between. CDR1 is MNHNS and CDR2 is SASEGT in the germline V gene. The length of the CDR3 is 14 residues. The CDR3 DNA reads TGTGCCACTTCTTGGGCGGGGACCAACCCCGAGCAGTACTTC. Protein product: CATSWAGTNPEQYF.

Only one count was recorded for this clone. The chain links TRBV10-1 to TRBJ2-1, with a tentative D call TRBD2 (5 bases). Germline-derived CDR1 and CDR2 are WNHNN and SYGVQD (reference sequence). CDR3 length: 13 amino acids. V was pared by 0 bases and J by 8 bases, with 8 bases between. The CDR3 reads CASSESGGHEQFF. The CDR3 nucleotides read TGCGCCAGCAGTGAGTCCGGAGGCCATGAGCAGTTCTTC.

The CDR3 region is CASSFVEVGNEQYF. For the CDR3, the DNA is TGTGCCAGCAGCTTTGTGGAGGTCGGGAACGAGCAGTACTTC. V is TRBV5-4 and J is TRBJ2-7; D perhaps matches TRBD2 (5 bases). Between the trimmed V and J ends, which lost 2 bases and 5 bases, there was a span of 14 bases. The CDR3 consists of 14 residues. Per germline, CDR1 SGHNT and CDR2 YYREEE (reference sequence).

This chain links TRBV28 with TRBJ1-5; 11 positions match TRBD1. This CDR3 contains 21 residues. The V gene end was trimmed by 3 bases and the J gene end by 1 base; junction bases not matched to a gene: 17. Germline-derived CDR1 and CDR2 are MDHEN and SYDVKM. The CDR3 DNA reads TGTGCCAGCAGTTTCATGGGGCTGTGGACAGGGGGCTTTCTAAGCAATCAGCCCCAGCATTTT. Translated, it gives CASSFMGLWTGGFLSNQPQHF.

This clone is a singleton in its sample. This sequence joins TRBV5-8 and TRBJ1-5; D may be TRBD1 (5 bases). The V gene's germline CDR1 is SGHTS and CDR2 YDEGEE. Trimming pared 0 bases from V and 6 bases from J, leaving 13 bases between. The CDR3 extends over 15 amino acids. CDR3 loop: CASSLEQGGIQPQHF. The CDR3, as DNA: TGTGCCAGCAGCTTGGAGCAGGGAGGAATTCAGCCCCAGCATTTT.

The CDR3 bases are TGCAGCGTTGCGGGGTCCCTAGACACTGAAGCTTTCTTT. This translates into CSVAGSLDTEAFF. V is TRBV29-1 and J is TRBJ1-1; D not certain. This CDR3 has 13 amino acids. Trimming pared 4 bases from V and 3 bases from J, leaving 12 bases between. The germline CDR1 and CDR2 sequences are SQVTM and ANQGSEA.

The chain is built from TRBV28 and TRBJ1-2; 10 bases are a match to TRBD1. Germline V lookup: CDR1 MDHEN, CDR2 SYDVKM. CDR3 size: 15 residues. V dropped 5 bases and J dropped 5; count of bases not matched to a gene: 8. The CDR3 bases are TGTGCCAGCAGTGCACGACAGGGGGCCGGATATGGCTACACCTTC. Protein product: CASSARQGAGYGYTF.

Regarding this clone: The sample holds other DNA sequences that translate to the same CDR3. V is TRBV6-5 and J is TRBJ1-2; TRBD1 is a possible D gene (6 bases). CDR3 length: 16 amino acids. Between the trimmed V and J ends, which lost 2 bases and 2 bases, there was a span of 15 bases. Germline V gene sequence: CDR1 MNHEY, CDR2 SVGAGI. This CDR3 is CASSYRGGTGNYGYTF. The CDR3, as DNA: TGTGCCAGCAGTTACCGAGGGGGAACTGGCAACTATGGCTACACCTTC.

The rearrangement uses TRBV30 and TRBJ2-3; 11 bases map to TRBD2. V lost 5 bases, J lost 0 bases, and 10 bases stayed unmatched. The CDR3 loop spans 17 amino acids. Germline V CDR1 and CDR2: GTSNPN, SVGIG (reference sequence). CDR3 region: CAWHPGLADLSTDTQYF. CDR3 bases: TGTGCCTGGCACCCGGGACTAGCGGACCTTAGCACAGATACGCAGTATTTT.